These 31 T cell receptor beta chains originate from one sample sequenced in a study of control samples from healthy donors and cancer patients. The protocol was immunoSEQ multiplex PCR, while the TCRdb copy is restricted to in-frame clones and leaves out a portion. The sample has under 150,000 clones; 89% are singletons. The specimen sequenced was blood. These receptor sequences come from a man aged 30 to 39 in good health.

The V call is TRBV5-4, the J call TRBJ2-3; TRBD2 matches at 9 bases. Germline lookup yields CDR1 SGHNT and CDR2 YYREEE (reference sequence). The CDR3 sequence is 16 residues long. Unmatched junction bases numbered 8, after V lost 2 bases and J lost 4 bases. CDR3 DNA: TGTGCCAGCAGCTTTTTGAGCGGGGGGATCGCAGATACGCAGTATTTT. This translates into CASSFLSGGIADTQYF. The variable domain in full, with the rest retrieved from reference TRBV5-4 and TRBJ2-3, is ETGVTQSPTHLIKTRGQQVTLRCSSQSGHNTVSWYQQALGQGPQFIFQYYREEENGRGNFPPRFSGLQFPNYSSELNVNALELDDSALYLCASSFLSGGIADTQYFGPGTRLTVL.

This chain links TRBV12-5 with TRBJ1-3; TRBD1 might be the D (5 bases). Germline V gives CDR1 LGHNT, CDR2 FRNRAP. This CDR3 is 16 amino acids long. Deletions cut 1 base from V and 0 bases from J, with 10 bases between. The CDR3 coding sequence is TGTGCTAGTGGTTTGGAGGGGACTAACTCTGGAAACACCATATATTTT. This codes for CASGLEGTNSGNTIYF. The whole variable domain, remainder taken from reference TRBV12-5 and TRBJ1-3, is DARVTQTPRHKVTEMGQEVTMRCQPILGHNTVFWYRQTMMQGLELLAYFRNRAPLDDSGMPKDRFSAEMPDATLATLKIQPSEPRDSAVYFCASGLEGTNSGNTIYFGEGSWLTVV.

This clone is a singleton in its sample. V usage is TRBV7-2 and J usage is TRBJ2-2, with D tentatively TRBD2 (6 bases). The CDR3 runs to 16 residues. Germline CDR1 SGHTA, CDR2 FQGNSA. V lost 5 bases, J lost 3 bases, and 16 bases lay in between. CDR3 nucleotides: TGTGCCAGCAGCCTACGCCCGGGAGATTACACCGGGGAGCTGTTTTTT. Its translation: CASSLRPGDYTGELFF.

The chain employs TRBV7-2 and TRBJ1-5; 9 bases agree with TRBD1. The CDR3 extends over 15 amino acids. The germline V gene has CDR1 SGHTA and CDR2 FQGNSA. Unmatched junction bases numbered 4, after V lost 5 bases and J lost 2 bases. CDR3 sequence: CASSDRTGGNQPQHF. CDR3 DNA sequence: TGTGCCAGCAGCGACCGGACAGGGGGCAATCAGCCCCAGCATTTT.

This clone was counted between two and nine times. The junction departs from germline at one end; a sequencing error may be responsible. V usage is TRBV9 and J usage is TRBJ2-4, with D unclear. The CDR3 consists of 16 residues. Germline CDR1 SGDLS, CDR2 YYNGEE. CDR3 in DNA: TGTGCCAGCAGGGTAGGTCCTGATGGGGCCAAAAACATTCAGTACTTC. Protein product: CASRVGPDGAKNIQYF.

The V call is TRBV6-1, the J call TRBJ2-4, with D unclear. Trimming left V 2 bases short and J 13 bases short, with 9 bases between. The CDR3 is 11 amino acids. CDR1 and CDR2 from the germline V gene are MNHNS and SASEGT. As DNA, the CDR3 is TGTGCCAGCAGTGAATGGGTGGGCCAGTACTTC. Translating gives CASSEWVGQYF.

The gene calls are TRBV27 and TRBJ1-1, with D uncertain. Between the trimmed V and J ends, which lost 4 bases and 2 bases, there was a span of 8 bases. The length of the CDR3 is 13 residues. Germline values: CDR1 MNHEY, CDR2 SMNVEV (reference sequence). The CDR3 nucleotides are TGTGCCAGCAGTTCTACTATAAACACTGAAGCTTTCTTT. It codes for CASSSTINTEAFF.

V gene TRBV28 combines with J gene TRBJ1-5; tentatively, D is TRBD1 (6 bases). From germline, CDR1 is MDHEN and CDR2 SYDVKM. The CDR3 is made up of 13 amino acids. Trimming took 7 bases from V and 2 from J, leaving 9 bases between them. The chain's CDR3 is CASKQGGNQPQHF. The CDR3 DNA reads TGTGCCAGCAAACAGGGTGGCAATCAGCCCCAGCATTTT.

The chain combines TRBV5-6 with TRBJ2-7; 10 bases align to TRBD2. The CDR3 consists of 15 residues. Germline CDR1 and CDR2: SGHDT and YYEEEE. Trimming cost V 4 bases and J 2 bases; bases outside gene matches: 6. CDR3 sequence: CASSPGLAATYEQYF. The CDR3 nucleotides are TGTGCCAGCAGCCCAGGACTAGCGGCCACCTACGAGCAGTACTTC.

The chain carries TRBV19 and TRBJ2-1; perhaps TRBD1 as D (5 bases). Germline-derived CDR1 and CDR2 are LNHDA and SQIVND (reference sequence). V dropped 3 bases and J dropped 8 bases, with 17 bases sitting between them. This CDR3 region has 15 residues. Here the CDR3 reads CASSMWVSGRDEQFF. CDR3 in DNA: TGTGCCAGTAGTATGTGGGTGTCCGGCAGGGATGAGCAGTTCTTC.

The chain combines TRBV7-2 with TRBJ2-5; TRBD2 agrees at 7 bases. CDR1 is SGHTA and CDR2 is FQGNSA in the germline V gene. Losses at the gene ends were 8 bases for V and 4 bases for J; bases not matched to a gene: 10. The CDR3 length is 14 residues. The CDR3 loop is CASGRRRGRETQYF. Written as DNA, the CDR3 is TGTGCCAGCGGCCGGAGGCGGGGGAGAGAGACCCAGTACTTC.

The V and J genes are TRBV6-5 and TRBJ1-5; the D gene is possibly TRBD1 (6 bases). The V gene's germline CDR1 is MNHEY and CDR2 SVGAGI. This CDR3 region has 14 residues. V dropped 5 bases and J dropped 2 bases, with 10 bases sitting between them. The DNA for the CDR3 is TGTGCCAGCAGTCCGCCAGGGGGCAATCAGCCCCAGCATTTT. Amino acid sequence: CASSPPGGNQPQHF.

This chain joins TRBV11-2 and TRBJ2-2; D unclear. Trimming left V 4 bases short and J 1 base short, with 10 bases between. The germline V gene encodes CDR1 SGHAT and CDR2 FQNNGV. CDR3 length equals 15 residues. CDR3 nucleotides: TGTGCCAGCAGCTCAACGGCCCTGAACACCGGGGAGCTGTTTTTT. It yields the protein CASSSTALNTGELFF. Based on the CDR3 plus reference TRBV11-2 and TRBJ2-2, the full variable domain is EAGVAQSPRYKIIEKRQSVAFWCNPISGHATLYWYQQILGQGPKLLIQFQNNGVVDDSQLPKDRFSAERLKGVDSTLKIQPAKLEDSAVYLCASSSTALNTGELFFGEGSRLTVL.

The rearrangement links TRBV30 to TRBJ1-2; the D gene is possibly TRBD1 (5 bases). Germline V lookup: CDR1 GTSNPN, CDR2 SVGIG (reference sequence). Trimming took 3 bases from V and 6 from J, leaving 14 bases between them. The CDR3 is 13 amino acids. CDR3 protein: CAWSQGVRDGYTF. The CDR3 DNA reads as TGTGCCTGGAGCCAAGGGGTCCGTGATGGCTACACCTTC.

The V call is TRBV6-2 or TRBV6-3, the J call TRBJ1-5; no clear D. Trimming removed 6 bases at V and 6 bases at J, with 9 bases between. The germline V gene encodes CDR1 MNHEY and CDR2 SVGEGT. The CDR3 length is 12 residues. The CDR3 sequence: CASSGNGQPQHF. The CDR3 DNA reads TGTGCCAGCAGCGGGAATGGTCAGCCCCAGCATTTT.

The rearrangement joins TRBV7-2 to TRBJ1-1, with no clear D. In germline, CDR1 is SGHTA, CDR2 FQGNSA. V gave up 1 base and J gave up 1 base, with 7 bases separating them. The CDR3 has 14 amino acids. CDR3 bases: TGTGCCAGCAGCTTAGTAGGCCCGAACACTGAAGCTTTCTTT. It encodes CASSLVGPNTEAFF.

This chain links TRBV6-5 with TRBJ2-2; D is undetermined. Germline V gives CDR1 MNHEY, CDR2 SVGAGI. The V gene lost 7 bases and the J gene lost 7 bases, with 13 bases spanning the gap. This CDR3 is built from 13 residues. The CDR3: CASTKSGHGELFF. The CDR3 DNA reads TGTGCCAGCACTAAGTCAGGCCACGGGGAGCTGTTTTTT.

This sequence joins TRBV6-5 and TRBJ1-5, with 7 bases aligning to TRBD1. Losses at the gene ends were 0 bases for V and 5 bases for J; bases not matched to a gene: 4. CDR1 and CDR2 from the germline V gene are MNHEY and SVGAGI. The CDR3 runs to 15 residues. CDR3 residues: CASSYSQGVHQPQHF. CDR3 DNA: TGTGCCAGCAGTTACTCGCAGGGGGTTCATCAGCCCCAGCATTTT.

The chain is built from TRBV2 and TRBJ2-2, with 8 positions matching TRBD2. Germline V gene lookup returns CDR1 SNHLY and CDR2 FYNNEI. Trimming cost V 7 bases and J 4 bases; bases outside gene matches: 5. The CDR3 covers 14 residues. The CDR3 nucleotides read TGTGCCAGCACTCGGGAGGGTTCCACCGGGGAGCTGTTTTTT. Its protein product is CASTREGSTGELFF.

In its sample, this clone was seen once. The V gene is TRBV9, the J gene TRBJ2-2, with 13 nucleotides matching TRBD2. The CDR3 covers 18 residues. Per the germline V gene, CDR1 is SGDLS and CDR2 is YYNGEE. V trimming: 2 bases; J trimming: 2 bases; junction bases outside the gene matches: 6. CDR3 region: CASSVSTSGGENTGELFF. In DNA form, the CDR3 reads TGTGCCAGCAGCGTCTCCACTAGCGGGGGGGAAAACACCGGGGAGCTGTTTTTT.

The CDR3 loop is CAWGVISGARAEAFF. CDR3 bases: TGTGCCTGGGGAGTAATCTCCGGGGCGCGGGCTGAAGCTTTCTTT. The chain links TRBV30 to TRBJ1-1; D is perhaps TRBD1 (5 bases). Trimming pared 5 bases from V and 6 bases from J, leaving 22 bases between. CDR3 length: 15 amino acids. CDR1 GTSNPN and CDR2 SVGIG come from the germline V gene (reference sequence).

The chain is built from TRBV11-3 and TRBJ2-7; D might be TRBD2 (5 bases). The V gene's germline CDR1 is SGHNT and CDR2 YENEEA. This CDR3 is built from 15 residues. V lost 1 base and J 3 bases, leaving 13 bases between the germline ends. CDR3 in amino acids: CASSLGGTAGYEQYF. The CDR3 coding sequence is TGTGCCAGCAGCTTAGGCGGTACTGCGGGCTACGAGCAGTACTTC.

Only a few counts were recorded for this clone. V gene TRBV4-3 combines with J gene TRBJ2-1; D may be TRBD2 (5 bases). Germline loops: CDR1 LGHNA, CDR2 YSLEER. Trimming stripped 0 bases from V and 0 bases from J, with 12 bases between. CDR3 length equals 17 residues. The CDR3 bases are TGCGCCAGCAGCCAAGATTTGCGGGCTGTCTCCTACAATGAGCAGTTCTTC. Protein: CASSQDLRAVSYNEQFF.

The CDR3 DNA reads TGCAGCGTTGTTAGTACCGGGGACCACGAGCAGTACTTC. This sequence encodes CSVVSTGDHEQYF. The chain couples TRBV29-1 to TRBJ2-7; D tentatively fits TRBD1 or TRBD2 (5 bases each). CDR3 length equals 13 residues. Germline V gene data show CDR1 as SQVTM and CDR2 as ANQGSEA. V lost 4 bases, J lost 5 bases, and 15 bases lay in between.

V is TRBV4-3 and J is TRBJ2-2, with TRBD1 matching over 9 bases. V dropped 10 bases and J dropped 5; count of bases not matched to a gene: 11. The CDR3 covers 15 residues. Germline V gene sequence: CDR1 LGHNA, CDR2 YSLEER. CDR3 nucleotide sequence: TGCGCCACTGCCGGGGACAGGGTCGGTACCGGGGAGCTGTTTTTT. Translation gives CATAGDRVGTGELFF.

The rearrangement joins TRBV6-2 or TRBV6-3 to TRBJ2-5; a possible D gene is TRBD1 (6 bases). Trimming removed 2 bases at V and 5 bases at J, with 9 bases between. This CDR3 is built from 13 residues. Germline assignment: CDR1 MNHEY and CDR2 SVGEGT. The CDR3 coding sequence is TGTGCCAGCAGTTACGGCAGGGGCGAGACCCAGTACTTC. It is translated as CASSYGRGETQYF.

This clone appeared a single time. The chain recombines TRBV3-1 (or the pseudogene TRBV3-2) with TRBJ2-3; 7 bases fit TRBD2. Germline V CDR1 and CDR2: LGHDT, YNNKEL (reference sequence). The CDR3 length is 16 residues. Trimming cost V 0 bases and J 1 base; bases outside gene matches: 4. The CDR3 sequence: CASSQDASGGTDTQYF. CDR3 nucleotide sequence: TGTGCCAGCAGCCAAGACGCTAGCGGTGGCACAGATACGCAGTATTTT.

The V gene is TRBV28, the J gene TRBJ1-1, with D unclear. CDR1 MDHEN and CDR2 SYDVKM come from the germline V gene. The CDR3 runs to 12 residues. V was trimmed by 7 bases and J by 1 base, leaving 7 bases between them. CDR3 region: CASTVSNTEAFF. CDR3 nucleotides: TGTGCCAGCACCGTCTCGAACACTGAAGCTTTCTTT.

This chain uses TRBV27 with TRBJ1-3; the match to TRBD1 covers 7 bases. Looked up from germline, CDR1 is MNHEY and CDR2 is SMNVEV (reference sequence). The CDR3 loop spans 14 amino acids. The trim removed 6 bases at V and 2 bases at J, leaving 4 bases unmatched. CDR3 nucleotide sequence: TGTGCCAGCAGAACAGGGGATGCTGGAAACACCATATATTTT. It codes for CASRTGDAGNTIYF.

The chain joins TRBV7-2 to TRBJ2-5; TRBD2 might be the D (5 bases). The CDR3 consists of 14 residues. V lost 3 bases and J 4 bases, leaving 12 bases between the germline ends. Looked up from germline, CDR1 is SGHTA and CDR2 is FQGNSA. CDR3 coding DNA: TGTGCCAGCAGCTTTTCGGGATTTGGAGAGACCCAGTACTTC. It yields the protein CASSFSGFGETQYF.

The chain couples TRBV23-1 to TRBJ2-7; tentatively, D is TRBD2 (7 bases). TRBV23-1 is given ORF status, its function remaining uncertain. The V end lost 0 bases, the J end lost 0 bases, and 12 bases lay between the germline ends. This CDR3 is 16 amino acids long. CDR3 in DNA: TGCGCCAGCAGTCAATCTGATGGGGGGGCCTCCTACGAGCAGTACTTC. This translates into CASSQSDGGASYEQYF.